The rows below give T cell receptor beta chains drawn from one sample of a study of cytomegalovirus exposure and HLA in healthy donors. Assay: immunoSEQ multiplex PCR; the TCRdb copy retains only in-frame clones and omits some. This table holds about 150,000 clones, about 83% found once. The sequenced sample was PBMCs. The receptors shown here come from a woman in her thirties or forties in good health and CMV-seronegative. The CDR3 runs from the conserved cysteine through the conserved F or W. A D gene is named only where the DNA matches it firmly. Where a row states a size, it is once, few, many or the class of an expanded clone; other rows omit it.

clone_size,v_call,d_call,j_call,cdr3_aa,cdr3_nt
-,TRBV6-1,-,TRBJ1-5,CASSEQGTREPQHF,TGTGCCAGCAGTGAACAGGGTACGAGAGAGCCCCAGCATTTT
-,TRBV5-4,-,TRBJ1-3,CASSTGLSDSGNTIYF,TGTGCCAGCAGCACGGGACTTTCCGACTCTGGAAACACCATATATTTT
-,TRBV30,TRBD2,TRBJ2-7,CAWSVPSGREQYF,TGTGCCTGGAGTGTACCTAGCGGGAGAGAGCAGTACTTC
-,TRBV10-3,TRBD1,TRBJ2-3,CAAIGQGGADTQYF,TGTGCCGCCATTGGACAGGGAGGCGCAGATACGCAGTATTTT
-,TRBV6-1,TRBD1,TRBJ1-1,CASSWTGNTEAFF,TGTGCCAGCAGTTGGACAGGGAACACTGAAGCTTTCTTT
-,TRBV5-1,TRBD1,TRBJ1-2,CASHHSDRGYGYTF,TGCGCCAGCCACCACTCCGACAGGGGCTATGGCTACACCTTC
-,TRBV27,TRBD1,TRBJ2-7,CASSPLGGQGYEQYF,TGTGCCAGCAGTCCCCTAGGGGGACAGGGCTACGAGCAGTACTTC
-,TRBV7-9,-,TRBJ2-3,CASSPPSTDTQYF,TGTGCCAGCAGCCCCCCTAGCACAGATACGCAGTATTTT
-,TRBV11-3,-,TRBJ2-7,CASSPRGGQDSYEQYF,TGTGCCAGCAGCCCCCGTGGAGGGCAGGACTCCTACGAGCAGTACTTC
-,TRBV9,-,TRBJ1-4,CASSAQRGRGKLFF,TGTGCCAGCAGCGCCCAGAGAGGGCGGGGAAAACTGTTTTTT
few,TRBV7-9,-,TRBJ1-5,CASSPGDRGTQHF,TGTGCCAGCAGCCCCGGGGACCGCGGGACCCAGCATTTT
few,TRBV6-4,-,TRBJ1-6,CASSDSPGGNSPLHF,TGTGCCAGCAGTGACTCCCCGGGGGGAAATTCACCCCTCCACTTT
-,TRBV30,-,TRBJ1-2,CAWSVGGGYTF,TGTGCCTGGAGTGTAGGGGGTGGCTACACCTTC
once,TRBV2,-,TRBJ1-6,CASSRPISDNSPLHF,TGTGCCAGCAGCAGGCCAATTAGTGATAATTCACCCCTCCACTTT
-,TRBV4-1,TRBD2,TRBJ2-1,CASSHARSGGAPGGNEQFF,TGCGCCAGCAGCCATGCCCGAAGCGGGGGGGCCCCGGGTGGCAATGAGCAGTTCTTC
-,TRBV6-1,TRBD1,TRBJ1-2,CASSALTGDGYTF,TGTGCCAGCAGTGCCCTCACAGGGGATGGCTACACCTTC
-,TRBV27,-,TRBJ1-6,CASSLDAGAFFESYNSPLHF,TGTGCCAGCAGTTTAGATGCGGGGGCTTTTTTTGAATCCTATAATTCACCCCTCCACTTT
-,TRBV7-9,TRBD1,TRBJ2-7,CASSLGKGQGRHEQYF,TGTGCCAGCAGCTTAGGAAAGGGACAGGGGAGGCACGAGCAGTACTTC
once,TRBV15,-,TRBJ1-1,CATSSGWGAFF,TGTGCCACCAGCTCAGGGTGGGGAGCTTTCTTT
-,TRBV6-5,-,TRBJ2-2,CASSYLADPNTGELFF,TGTGCCAGCAGTTACTTAGCGGATCCGAACACCGGGGAGCTGTTTTTT
-,TRBV11-2,-,TRBJ2-7,CASSYVGGKDEQYF,TGTGCCAGCAGCTATGTGGGGGGTAAGGACGAGCAGTACTTC
-,TRBV6-5,-,TRBJ2-3,CASSYEGVGTDTQYF,TGTGCCAGCAGTTACGAAGGAGTTGGGACAGATACGCAGTATTTT
-,TRBV7-8,-,TRBJ1-5,CASGPQGGNQPQHF,TGTGCCAGCGGACCCCAGGGTGGCAATCAGCCCCAGCATTTT
once,TRBV5-1,TRBD1,TRBJ2-7,CASSLVEQGVYEQYF,TGCGCCAGCAGCTTGGTGGAGCAGGGGGTCTACGAGCAGTACTTC
-,TRBV10-3,TRBD2,TRBJ2-7,CAISSGSYEQYF,TGTGCCATCAGTAGCGGGAGCTACGAGCAGTACTTC
-,TRBV7-9,TRBD1,TRBJ2-7,CASSNRDSSYEQYF,TGTGCCAGCAGTAACCGGGACAGCTCCTACGAGCAGTACTTC
-,TRBV6-6,-,TRBJ1-5,CASSYGGSQPQHF,TGTGCCAGCAGTTACGGGGGGAGTCAGCCCCAGCATTTT